The 28 T cell receptor beta chains listed next were all sequenced from one sample in a study of read filtering for tumor transcriptome and immune sequencing. This library used roughly 430 ng RNA and molecular barcoded adaptors spanning alpha/delta and beta/gamma chains. MiXCR, applied by TCRdb to the reads, yields one record per CDR3 protein. Here the sample spans roughly 61,000 distinct CDR3 sequences, 9% to 15% being singletons. Sequenced: a population of CD138-negative cells sorted from bone marrow. The source is a donor at least 40 years old with multiple myeloma.

In its sample, this clonotype was seen many times. Here the CDR3 DNA reads TGCGCCAGCAGTGAGAAGGGTAACTACGAGCAGTACTTC. Amino acids: CASSEKGNYEQYF. The rearrangement uses TRBV10-1 and TRBJ2-7; D ambiguous. V lost 2 bases and J lost 3, with 8 bases in between. The CDR3 spans 13 residues. Germline loops: CDR1 WNHNN, CDR2 SYGVQD (reference sequence).

This clonotype was picked up a small number of times. Mismatch with germline at one junction end may stem from a read error. The chain uses TRBV7-9 and TRBJ1-2; 8 bases align to TRBD1. The CDR3 has 15 residues. Germline values: CDR1 SEHNR, CDR2 FQNEAQ (reference sequence). CDR3 loop: CASSLDREVFDGYAF. The CDR3 bases are TGTGCCAGCAGCTTGGACAGGGAAGTATTTGATGGCTACGCCTTC.

At least ten counts were recorded for this clonotype. The V gene is TRBV6-1, the J gene TRBJ2-4, with 10 positions matching TRBD2. CDR1 and CDR2 (germline): MNHNS, SASEGT. The CDR3 loop spans 20 amino acids. V gave up 4 bases and J gave up 2 bases; unmatched junction bases: 17. CDR3 region: CASSVPRQFTSGVPKNIQYF. CDR3 bases: TGTGCCAGCAGTGTTCCCAGACAGTTCACTAGCGGGGTTCCCAAAAACATTCAGTACTTC.

This clonotype was recorded at least ten times. The rearrangement links TRBV4-1 to TRBJ1-5; possible D gene TRBD1, 5 bases. CDR1 and CDR2 from the germline V gene are MGHRA and YSYEKL. V was cut by 3 bases and J by 3 bases, with 12 bases left in between. The CDR3 length is 15 residues. CDR3 protein: CASSQAGTLNQPQHF. For the CDR3, the DNA is TGCGCCAGCAGCCAGGCCGGGACCCTCAATCAGCCCCAGCATTTT.

There are many counts of this clonotype. The gene calls are TRBV14 and TRBJ1-1; D is possibly TRBD1 (5 bases). This CDR3 comprises 13 residues. V gave up 5 bases and J gave up 4 bases, with 11 bases separating them. The V gene's germline CDR1 is SGHDN and CDR2 FVKESK. CDR3 residues: CASSMQGFTEAFF. In DNA, the CDR3 is TGTGCCAGCAGCATGCAGGGTTTCACTGAAGCTTTCTTT.

This clonotype was detected many times. This chain joins TRBV5-1 and TRBJ1-5; no definite D call. CDR3 length: 14 residues. Trimming removed 0 bases at V and 4 bases at J, with 8 bases between. Germline V gene data show CDR1 as SGHRS and CDR2 as YFSETQ. For the CDR3, the DNA is TGCGCCAGCAGCTTGGAACCAGAGAATCAGCCCCAGCATTTT. It encodes CASSLEPENQPQHF. Combining the CDR3 with reference TRBV5-1 and TRBJ1-5 gives the whole variable domain KAGVTQTPRYLIKTRGQQVTLSCSPISGHRSVSWYQQTPGQGLQFLFEYFSETQRNKGNFPGRFSGRQFSNSRSEMNVSTLELGDSALYLCASSLEPENQPQHFGDGTRLSIL.

This clonotype was picked up many times. This chain joins TRBV4-2 and TRBJ2-3; D is unresolved. Trimming cost V 0 bases and J 3 bases, with 4 bases left between them. This CDR3 spans 13 amino acids. CDR1 is LGHNA and CDR2 is YNFKEQ in the germline V gene. CDR3 sequence reads: CASSQDRTDTQYF. The CDR3 DNA follows: TGTGCCAGCAGCCAAGATAGGACAGATACGCAGTATTTT.

This clonotype was seen at least ten times. J is TRBJ1-1 and V is TRBV3-1; 8 bases are a match to TRBD1. V dropped 5 bases and J dropped 1; count of bases not matched to a gene: 9. The CDR3 covers 16 residues. Germline values: CDR1 LGHDT, CDR2 YNNKEL (reference sequence). For the CDR3, the DNA is TGTGCCAGCAGCGCAGACCTCAGGGGGCCGAACACTGAAGCTTTCTTT. It codes for CASSADLRGPNTEAFF.

Comments on this clonotype: The conserved final phenylalanine or tryptophan is absent from the CDR3, which likely points to a read error. The rearrangement uses TRBV7-3 and TRBJ2-7, with 7 bases matching TRBD2. The CDR3 consists of 15 residues. CDR1 and CDR2 (germline): SGHTA, FQGTGA. The V gene end was trimmed by 4 bases and the J gene end by 1 base; junction bases not matched to a gene: 7. The CDR3 DNA follows: TGTGCCAGCAGCTCCGGCGGGGGACTTTCCTACGAGCAGTACTCC. Translation gives CASSSGGGLSYEQYS.

The sample holds many counts of this clonotype. The V and J genes are TRBV7-3 and TRBJ1-1; D unresolved. Germline CDR1 reads SGHTA; CDR2 reads FQGTGA. The germline V and J ends were trimmed by 6 bases and 1 base, with 15 bases remaining between them. This CDR3 contains 15 residues. In nucleotides, the CDR3 is TGTGCCAGCAGACCGCTGACTCGGTCGAACACTGAAGCTTTCTTT. It specifies CASRPLTRSNTEAFF.

This clonotype was detected ten times or more. The V gene is TRBV11-2, the J gene TRBJ1-1, with D hard to call. CDR1 and CDR2 (germline): SGHAT, FQNNGV. Between the trimmed V and J ends, which lost 3 bases and 5 bases, there was a span of 13 bases. This CDR3 is 14 amino acids long. CDR3 sequence: CASSLERARTEAFF. The CDR3 nucleotides read TGTGCCAGCAGCTTGGAAAGGGCTAGGACTGAAGCTTTCTTT.

This clonotype was picked up a small number of times. A much larger clone lies one base from this, so it may be a read error. The chain recombines TRBV18 with TRBJ2-3; D is ambiguous. V lost 6 bases and J lost 7, with 8 bases in between. Looked up from germline, CDR1 is KGHSH and CDR2 is LQKENI. The CDR3 sequence is 11 residues long. CDR3 DNA: TGTGCCAGCTCCCAGCAATATACGCAGTATTTT. Its protein product is CASSQQYTQYF.

This clonotype was counted at least ten times. This chain connects TRBV29-1 to TRBJ2-7, with D possibly matching TRBD2 (5 bases). This CDR3 spans 14 amino acids. Germline values: CDR1 SQVTM, CDR2 ANQGSEA. The V end lost 5 bases, the J end lost 0 bases, and 14 bases lay between the germline ends. CDR3 DNA sequence: TGCAGCGTTTTTTCGGACTTTAGCTCCTACGAGCAGTACTTC. Translated, it gives CSVFSDFSSYEQYF.

This clonotype was counted many times. This rearrangement joins TRBV12-3 or TRBV12-4 to TRBJ1-6; unclear D gene. The germline V and J ends were trimmed by 3 bases and 8 bases, with 11 bases remaining between them. This CDR3 is built from 14 residues. CDR3 amino acids: CASSLWVEDSPLHF. Written as DNA, the CDR3 is TGTGCCAGCAGTTTGTGGGTCGAGGATTCACCCCTCCACTTT.

This clonotype was detected many times. This chain's CDR3 is CASSLELYGYTF. For the CDR3, the DNA is TGTGCCAGCAGCTTAGAACTCTATGGCTACACCTTC. This chain links TRBV7-8 with TRBJ1-2; D gene ambiguous. There are 12 residues in the CDR3. The germline CDR1 and CDR2 sequences are SGHVS and FQNEAQ. V was clipped by 1 base and J by 4 bases, with 4 bases between them.

There are many counts of this clonotype. The V and J genes are TRBV14 and TRBJ2-2; no clear D gene. CDR1 is SGHDN, CDR2 FVKESK, per germline. V dropped 4 bases and J dropped 0 bases, with 0 bases sitting between them. CDR3 length equals 12 residues. The CDR3 DNA sequence: TGTGCCAGCAGCCCGAACACCGGGGAGCTGTTTTTT. The encoded protein is CASSPNTGELFF.

This clonotype has ten or more counts. The gene calls are TRBV6-6 and TRBJ2-5, with 7 bases aligning to TRBD1. Per the germline V gene, CDR1 is MNHNY and CDR2 is SVGAGI (reference sequence). V lost 6 bases to trimming and J lost 4 bases; unmatched junction nucleotides: 11. The CDR3 covers 15 residues. CDR3 sequence (DNA): TGTGCCAGCAGAGGACAGGCTCGGCAGGGAGAGACCCAGTACTTC. Its protein is CASRGQARQGETQYF.

Remarks on this clonotype: A read error is possible here, since a much larger clone lies one base away. The V gene is TRBV7-9, the J gene TRBJ2-3; D is ambiguous. V gave up 3 bases and J gave up 1 base, with 8 bases separating them. This CDR3 has 14 amino acids. CDR1 is SEHNR and CDR2 is FQNEAQ in the germline V gene (reference sequence). The CDR3 reads CASSFGGRTDTQYF. In DNA, the CDR3 is TGTGCCAGCAGCTTTGGCGGTCGCACAGATACGCAGTATTTT.

This clonotype turned up a few times. J is TRBJ2-1 and V is TRBV11-3; no firm D call. The V end was cut by 1 base, the J end by 6 bases, with 4 bases between. This CDR3 has 12 amino acids. Germline CDR1 SGHNT, CDR2 YENEEA. CDR3 DNA: TGTGCCAGCAGCTTAGGTACCAATGAGCAGTTCTTC. Translated: CASSLGTNEQFF.

In its sample, this clonotype was seen many times. The V call is TRBV5-1, the J call TRBJ1-1, with D possibly TRBD1 on 5 matching bases. The germline V and J ends were trimmed by 5 bases and 1 base, with 9 bases remaining between them. CDR3 length equals 13 residues. Looked up from germline, CDR1 is SGHRS and CDR2 is YFSETQ. CDR3 sequence (DNA): TGCGCCAGCAGTGAGCAGGGGAACACTGAAGCTTTCTTT. Translated, it gives CASSEQGNTEAFF. The entire variable domain, with the rest obtained from reference TRBV5-1 and TRBJ1-1, is as follows: KAGVTQTPRYLIKTRGQQVTLSCSPISGHRSVSWYQQTPGQGLQFLFEYFSETQRNKGNFPGRFSGRQFSNSRSEMNVSTLELGDSALYLCASSEQGNTEAFFGQGTRLTVV.

This clonotype was seen repeatedly, ten times or more. The rearrangement uses TRBV5-1 and TRBJ2-5, with a tentative D call TRBD2 (6 bases). V was clipped by 0 bases and J by 0 bases, with 12 bases between them. The germline V gene encodes CDR1 SGHRS and CDR2 YFSETQ. The CDR3 length is 16 residues. The CDR3: CASSLGLAADQETQYF. CDR3 bases: TGCGCCAGCAGCTTGGGTTTAGCGGCTGACCAAGAGACCCAGTACTTC.

This clonotype was recorded many times. The V and J genes are TRBV7-9 and TRBJ2-1; 7 bases are shared with TRBD2. The germline V gene has CDR1 SEHNR and CDR2 FQNEAQ (reference sequence). With V trimmed by 5 bases and J by 2 bases, 9 bases remained unmatched. The length of the CDR3 is 16 residues. CDR3 nucleotides: TGTGCCAGCAGCGTTTGGGGGGGGTCGACCTACAATGAGCAGTTCTTC. It codes for CASSVWGGSTYNEQFF. Full variable domain (remainder filled in from reference TRBV7-9 and TRBJ2-1): DTGVSQNPRHKITKRGQNVTFRCDPISEHNRLYWYRQTLGQGPEFLTYFQNEAQLEKSRLLSDRFSAERPKGSFSTLEIQRTEQGDSAMYLCASSVWGGSTYNEQFFGPGTRLTVL.

This chain's CDR3 is CASSRGPGTGELFF. The CDR3 DNA sequence: TGTGCCAGCAGCCGGGGTCCCGGAACCGGGGAGCTGTTTTTT. The chain carries TRBV7-3 and TRBJ2-2; possibly TRBD2 for D (5 bases). V gave up 5 bases and J gave up 5 bases, with 12 bases separating them. Germline CDR1 is SGHTA and CDR2 is FQGTGA. This CDR3 has 14 residues. Full variable domain (outside the CDR3, taken from reference TRBV7-3 and TRBJ2-2): GAGVSQTPSNKVTEKGKYVELRCDPISGHTALYWYRQSLGQGPEFLIYFQGTGAADDSGLPNDRFFAVRPEGSVSTLKIQRTERGDSAVYLCASSRGPGTGELFFGEGSRLTVL.

This clonotype was counted only a few times. The chain recombines TRBV5-1 with TRBJ2-3, with D possibly being TRBD1 or TRBD2 (6 bases each). This CDR3 contains 15 residues. Germline loops: CDR1 SGHRS, CDR2 YFSETQ. Trimming cost V 7 bases and J 1 base, with 16 bases left between them. This chain's CDR3 is CASEASGAGTDTQYF. CDR3 nucleotides: TGCGCCAGCGAAGCTTCGGGGGCAGGCACAGATACGCAGTATTTT.

This clonotype appeared many times. This chain joins TRBV7-2 and TRBJ2-4; D gene ambiguous. Trimming took off 2 bases at V and 0 bases at J, with 14 bases between the two ends. CDR1 SGHTA and CDR2 FQGNSA come from the germline V gene. There are 17 residues in the CDR3. The CDR3 reads CASSLRQTLPAKNIQYF. The CDR3 DNA is TGTGCCAGCAGCTTAAGGCAGACCCTACCAGCCAAAAACATTCAGTACTTC.

This clonotype was recorded at least ten times. This chain uses TRBV5-1 with TRBJ2-3; 14 bases map to TRBD2. After removal of 4 bases from V and 1 base from J, the junction contained 5 bases not matched to a gene. The CDR3 spans 17 residues. The germline CDR1 and CDR2 sequences are SGHRS and YFSETQ. The CDR3 loop reads CASSPGTSGSRTDTQYF. CDR3 nucleotides: TGCGCCAGCAGCCCCGGGACTAGCGGGAGCCGCACAGATACGCAGTATTTT.

This clonotype was seen ten or more times. The chain recombines TRBV20-1 with TRBJ1-5; the D gene is possibly TRBD1 (5 bases). Germline CDR1 is DFQATT and CDR2 is SNEGSKA (reference sequence). The CDR3 totals 12 residues. V gave up 0 bases and J gave up 7 bases, with 7 bases separating them. This CDR3 reads CSARDQGQPQHF. In DNA form, the CDR3 reads TGCAGTGCTAGAGATCAGGGCCAGCCCCAGCATTTT.

This clonotype was observed at least ten times. The genes are TRBV20-1 and TRBJ1-5, with unresolved D. The germline gives CDR1 DFQATT, CDR2 SNEGSKA (reference sequence). The CDR3 has 12 amino acids. V was pared by 6 bases and J by 0 bases, with 6 bases between. CDR3 loop: CSATHSNQPQHF. CDR3 bases: TGCAGTGCCACCCATAGCAATCAGCCCCAGCATTTT.